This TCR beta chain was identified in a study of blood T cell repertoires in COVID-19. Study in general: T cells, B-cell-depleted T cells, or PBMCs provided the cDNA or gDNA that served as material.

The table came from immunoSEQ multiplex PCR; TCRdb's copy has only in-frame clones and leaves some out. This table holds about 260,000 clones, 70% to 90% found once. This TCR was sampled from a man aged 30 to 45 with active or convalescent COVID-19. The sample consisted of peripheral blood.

In DNA form, the CDR3 reads TGTGCCAGCAGCGTAGAGACAGGGAAAATCAGCGAGCAGTACTTC. Protein sequence: CASSVETGKISEQYF. This chain links TRBV9 with TRBJ2-7; TRBD1 agrees at 7 bases. The germline CDR1 and CDR2 sequences are SGDLS and YYNGEE. V lost 0 bases to trimming and J lost 6 bases; unmatched junction nucleotides: 9. This CDR3 has 15 amino acids.